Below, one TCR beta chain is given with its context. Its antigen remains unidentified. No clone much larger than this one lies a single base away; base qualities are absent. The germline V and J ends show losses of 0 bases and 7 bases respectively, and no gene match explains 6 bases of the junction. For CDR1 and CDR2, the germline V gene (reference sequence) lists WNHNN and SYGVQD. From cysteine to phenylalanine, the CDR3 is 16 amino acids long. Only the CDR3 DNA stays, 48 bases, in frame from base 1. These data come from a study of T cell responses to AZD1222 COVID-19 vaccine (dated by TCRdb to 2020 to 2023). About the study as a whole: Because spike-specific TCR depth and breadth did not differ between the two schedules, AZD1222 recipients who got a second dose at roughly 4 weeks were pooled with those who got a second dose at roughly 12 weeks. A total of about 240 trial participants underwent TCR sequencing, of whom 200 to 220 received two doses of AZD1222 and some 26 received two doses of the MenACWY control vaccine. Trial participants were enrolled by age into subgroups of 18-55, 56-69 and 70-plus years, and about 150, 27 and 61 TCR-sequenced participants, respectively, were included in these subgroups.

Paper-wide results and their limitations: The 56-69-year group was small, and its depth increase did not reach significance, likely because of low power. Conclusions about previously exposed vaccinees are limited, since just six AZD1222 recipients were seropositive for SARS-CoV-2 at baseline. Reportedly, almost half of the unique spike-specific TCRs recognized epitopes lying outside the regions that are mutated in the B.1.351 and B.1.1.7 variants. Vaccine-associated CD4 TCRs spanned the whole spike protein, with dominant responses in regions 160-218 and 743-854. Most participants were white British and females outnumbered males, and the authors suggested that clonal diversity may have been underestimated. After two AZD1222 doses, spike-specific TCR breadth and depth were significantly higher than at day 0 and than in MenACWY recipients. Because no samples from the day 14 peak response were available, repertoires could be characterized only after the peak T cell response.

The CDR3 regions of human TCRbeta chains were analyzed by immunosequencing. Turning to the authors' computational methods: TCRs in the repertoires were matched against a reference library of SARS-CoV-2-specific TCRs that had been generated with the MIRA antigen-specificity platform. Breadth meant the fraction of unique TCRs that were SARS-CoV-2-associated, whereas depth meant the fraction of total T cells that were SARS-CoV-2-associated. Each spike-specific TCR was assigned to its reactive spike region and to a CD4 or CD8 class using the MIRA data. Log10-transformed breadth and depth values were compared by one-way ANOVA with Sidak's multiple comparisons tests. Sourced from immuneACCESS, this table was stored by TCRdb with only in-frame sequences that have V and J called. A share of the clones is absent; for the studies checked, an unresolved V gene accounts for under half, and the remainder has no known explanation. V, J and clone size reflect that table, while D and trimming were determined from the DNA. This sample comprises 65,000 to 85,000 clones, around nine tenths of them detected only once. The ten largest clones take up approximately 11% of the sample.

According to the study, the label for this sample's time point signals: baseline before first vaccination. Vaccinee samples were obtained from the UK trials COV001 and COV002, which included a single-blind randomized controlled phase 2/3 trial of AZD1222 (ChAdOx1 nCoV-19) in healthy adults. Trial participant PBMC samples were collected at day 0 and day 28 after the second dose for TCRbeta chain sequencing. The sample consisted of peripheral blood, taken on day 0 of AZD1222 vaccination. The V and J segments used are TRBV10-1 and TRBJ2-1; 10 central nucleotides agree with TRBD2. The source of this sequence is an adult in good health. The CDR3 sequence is CASSESGSSGRNEQFF. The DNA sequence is TGCGCCAGCAGTGAGTCGGGGTCTAGCGGGAGAAATGAGCAGTTCTTC.